The rows below give T cell receptor beta chains drawn from one sample of a study of blood T cell repertoires in COVID-19. Sequencing used immunoSEQ multiplex PCR; TCRdb keeps in-frame clones, though not all of them. The repertoire holds 180,000 or so clones, with 86% as singletons. Material for sequencing was PBMCs or T cells enriched from blood (not recorded which). These receptors came from a woman in her 30s who had recovered from COVID-19. Both conserved end residues are part of each CDR3. Each record gives: V gene, clone size, J gene, D gene, CDR3 DNA, CDR3 protein. The D gene is left open where the match is weak. Some rows have no size entry. The others give once, few or many, or a class for an expanded clone.

v_gene: TRBV21-1
abundance: -
j_gene: TRBJ2-7
d_gene: -
CDR3nt: TGTGCCAGCAGCAAAGTGGGGCAGCGAAACTACGAGCAGTACTTC
CDR3aa: CASSKVGQRNYEQYF

v_gene: TRBV27
abundance: -
j_gene: TRBJ1-5
d_gene: -
CDR3nt: TGTGCCAGCAGTTCCTCGAACTATCAGCCCCAGCATTTT
CDR3aa: CASSSSNYQPQHF

v_gene: TRBV28
abundance: -
j_gene: TRBJ2-7
d_gene: -
CDR3nt: TGTGCCAGCAGTTTTGGGGGCCTTGCCTACGAGCAGTACTTC
CDR3aa: CASSFGGLAYEQYF

v_gene: TRBV5-1
abundance: -
j_gene: TRBJ2-7
d_gene: -
CDR3nt: TGCGCCAGCAGTCGGGACAACTACGAGCAGTACTTC
CDR3aa: CASSRDNYEQYF

v_gene: TRBV19
abundance: -
j_gene: TRBJ1-5
d_gene: -
CDR3nt: TGTGCCAGTAGTCCCATAGCTCAGCCCCAGCATTTT
CDR3aa: CASSPIAQPQHF

v_gene: TRBV19
abundance: -
j_gene: TRBJ2-3
d_gene: -
CDR3nt: TGTGCCCTCGAGTTCGTTAGCACAGATACGCAGTATTTT
CDR3aa: CALEFVSTDTQYF

v_gene: TRBV5-1
abundance: -
j_gene: TRBJ2-2
d_gene: -
CDR3nt: TGCGCCAGCAGCTTGGTAGGGGGTAGGACCGGGGAGCTGTTTTTT
CDR3aa: CASSLVGGRTGELFF

v_gene: TRBV5-1
abundance: -
j_gene: TRBJ1-4
d_gene: TRBD1
CDR3nt: TGCGCCAGCAGTCAGAACCCAGGGGGCGGGAATGAAAAACTGTTTTTT
CDR3aa: CASSQNPGGGNEKLFF

v_gene: TRBV19
abundance: -
j_gene: TRBJ2-1
d_gene: TRBD2
CDR3nt: TGTGCCAGTACCTTGTCTAGCGGATCCTACAATGAGCAGTTCTTC
CDR3aa: CASTLSSGSYNEQFF

v_gene: TRBV6-4
abundance: -
j_gene: TRBJ2-7
d_gene: TRBD2
CDR3nt: TGTGCCAGCAGTGAGGGGCGGACTAGCGGGGACCTCCTCCTATACGAGCAGTACTTC
CDR3aa: CASSEGRTSGDLLLYEQYF

v_gene: TRBV25-1
abundance: -
j_gene: TRBJ2-3
d_gene: -
CDR3nt: TGTGCCAGCAAAGGGGGATTGGGAGATACGCAGTATTTT
CDR3aa: CASKGGLGDTQYF

v_gene: TRBV13
abundance: -
j_gene: TRBJ2-7
d_gene: TRBD2
CDR3nt: TGTGCCAGCAGCCCCCGAGGGGCTAGCGGGAGAGGCCACGAGCAGTACTTC
CDR3aa: CASSPRGASGRGHEQYF

v_gene: TRBV29-1
abundance: once
j_gene: TRBJ2-7
d_gene: TRBD2
CDR3nt: TGCAGCGTTGCACTGGTAGGACCGGGACTAGCGGCCTACGAGCAGTACTTC
CDR3aa: CSVALVGPGLAAYEQYF

v_gene: TRBV7-9
abundance: few
j_gene: TRBJ1-5
d_gene: -
CDR3nt: TGTGCCAGCAGCTTAGACGCAGGGTTTATGGGGCCCAATCAGCCCCAGCATTTT
CDR3aa: CASSLDAGFMGPNQPQHF

v_gene: TRBV11-3
abundance: -
j_gene: TRBJ2-1
d_gene: TRBD1
CDR3nt: TGTGCCAGCAGCCAGGGGGCTTCTTCCTACAATGAGCAGTTCTTC
CDR3aa: CASSQGASSYNEQFF

v_gene: TRBV25-1
abundance: once
j_gene: TRBJ1-1
d_gene: -
CDR3nt: TGTGCCAGCAGTGCCCCCCGGACTAACTTTCCGGGCACTGAAGCTTTCTTT
CDR3aa: CASSAPRTNFPGTEAFF

v_gene: TRBV29-1
abundance: -
j_gene: TRBJ2-3
d_gene: -
CDR3nt: TGCAGCGTTGATAGTTCCCTCCTTAGCACAGATACGCAGTATTTT
CDR3aa: CSVDSSLLSTDTQYF

v_gene: TRBV5-1
abundance: -
j_gene: TRBJ2-2
d_gene: -
CDR3nt: TGCGCCAGCAGCTTGGCGCGCGGCGGGGAGCTGTTTTTT
CDR3aa: CASSLARGGELFF

v_gene: TRBV4-2
abundance: -
j_gene: TRBJ2-1
d_gene: -
CDR3nt: TGTGCCAGCAGCCAAGAATCAGGCCTGTCCTACAATGAGCAGTTCTTC
CDR3aa: CASSQESGLSYNEQFF

v_gene: TRBV30
abundance: -
j_gene: TRBJ1-1
d_gene: -
CDR3nt: TGTGCCTGGAGCCTCTCAGGGAACACTGAAGCTTTCTTT
CDR3aa: CAWSLSGNTEAFF

v_gene: TRBV27
abundance: -
j_gene: TRBJ2-1
d_gene: -
CDR3nt: TGTGCCAGCAGTTTAGGGAGGCCCAGAAACAATGAGCAGTTCTTC
CDR3aa: CASSLGRPRNNEQFF

v_gene: TRBV4-1
abundance: -
j_gene: TRBJ2-7
d_gene: -
CDR3nt: TGCGCCAGCAGCCAATCCCCGTTCTACGAGCAGTACTTC
CDR3aa: CASSQSPFYEQYF

v_gene: TRBV5-1
abundance: -
j_gene: TRBJ2-2
d_gene: -
CDR3nt: TGCGCCAGCAGCTGGGAGACCACCGGGGAGCTGTTTTTT
CDR3aa: CASSWETTGELFF

v_gene: TRBV11-2
abundance: -
j_gene: TRBJ2-3
d_gene: TRBD2
CDR3nt: TGTGCCAGCAGCCCCGGGACTAGCGGGAGGGGAAGCACAGATACGCAGTATTTT
CDR3aa: CASSPGTSGRGSTDTQYF

v_gene: TRBV4-1
abundance: -
j_gene: TRBJ2-5
d_gene: -
CDR3nt: TGCGCCAGCTCACGCTCCCCCCAGGAGACCCAGTACTTC
CDR3aa: CASSRSPQETQYF

v_gene: TRBV6-5
abundance: few
j_gene: TRBJ1-2
d_gene: TRBD1
CDR3nt: TGTGCCAGCAGCTCACAGGGGAACGGCTACACCTTC
CDR3aa: CASSSQGNGYTF

v_gene: TRBV5-1
abundance: -
j_gene: TRBJ1-1
d_gene: TRBD1
CDR3nt: TGCGCCAGCAGCCCATGGGACAGCTCGAACACTGAAGCTTTCTTT
CDR3aa: CASSPWDSSNTEAFF

v_gene: TRBV24-1
abundance: few
j_gene: TRBJ2-1
d_gene: -
CDR3nt: TGTGCCACCAGTGATGCGGCTAGCAGATACAATGAGCAGTTCTTC
CDR3aa: CATSDAASRYNEQFF

v_gene: TRBV11-2
abundance: -
j_gene: TRBJ2-3
d_gene: -
CDR3nt: TGTGCCAGCAGCTTAGATGTCCCGGGAAGGCTTACGCAGTATTTT
CDR3aa: CASSLDVPGRLTQYF

v_gene: TRBV6-5
abundance: -
j_gene: TRBJ1-6
d_gene: -
CDR3nt: TGTGCCATCCCCAAGAACAGTGGCAGCAATTCACCCCTCCACTTT
CDR3aa: CAIPKNSGSNSPLHF

v_gene: TRBV5-1
abundance: -
j_gene: TRBJ2-3
d_gene: -
CDR3nt: TGCGCCAGCAGCTACGGACAGTCGAGCACAGATACGCAGTATTTT
CDR3aa: CASSYGQSSTDTQYF

v_gene: TRBV5-8
abundance: -
j_gene: TRBJ1-2
d_gene: -
CDR3nt: TGTGCCAGCAGCCCCGGAGGGCAGGATGGCTACACCTTC
CDR3aa: CASSPGGQDGYTF

v_gene: TRBV2
abundance: -
j_gene: TRBJ2-7
d_gene: TRBD1
CDR3nt: TGTGCCAGCAGTTTGGCTCAATACAGGGGTTTCTACGAGCAGTACTTC
CDR3aa: CASSLAQYRGFYEQYF

v_gene: TRBV2
abundance: -
j_gene: TRBJ1-2
d_gene: -
CDR3nt: TGTGCCAGCAGTGAAGCGCTTCCGCGCTATGGCTACACCTTC
CDR3aa: CASSEALPRYGYTF

v_gene: TRBV28
abundance: -
j_gene: TRBJ2-2
d_gene: TRBD1
CDR3nt: TGTGCCAGCAGTTTAGGCCCAGGGGGTTACACCGGGGAGCTGTTTTTT
CDR3aa: CASSLGPGGYTGELFF

v_gene: TRBV5-4
abundance: -
j_gene: TRBJ1-4
d_gene: -
CDR3nt: TGTGCCAGCAGCCGTAGGGCCAGGGATGAAAAACTGTTTTTT
CDR3aa: CASSRRARDEKLFF

v_gene: TRBV7-2
abundance: once
j_gene: TRBJ2-3
d_gene: -
CDR3nt: TGTGCCAGCAGCTCGAGTCGGGCAGGACTACCTCCCCTCACAGATACGCAGTATTTT
CDR3aa: CASSSSRAGLPPLTDTQYF

v_gene: TRBV25-1
abundance: -
j_gene: TRBJ2-7
d_gene: -
CDR3nt: TGTGCCAGCAGTGGGCACGAGCAGTACTTC
CDR3aa: CASSGHEQYF

v_gene: TRBV7-9
abundance: -
j_gene: TRBJ1-1
d_gene: -
CDR3nt: TGTGCCAGCAGCCCCGATTGGCGGGCTGAAGCTTTCTTT
CDR3aa: CASSPDWRAEAFF

v_gene: TRBV5-4
abundance: -
j_gene: TRBJ2-3
d_gene: -
CDR3nt: TGTGCCAGCAGCGTCGTTTACACAGATACGCAGTATTTT
CDR3aa: CASSVVYTDTQYF

v_gene: TRBV19
abundance: once
j_gene: TRBJ1-2
d_gene: -
CDR3nt: TGTGCCAGTTACGAGACAGAGCTATACTATGGCTACACCTTC
CDR3aa: CASYETELYYGYTF

v_gene: TRBV19
abundance: once
j_gene: TRBJ2-4
d_gene: -
CDR3nt: TGTGCCAGTAGTATTGGACTCGGGGACATTCAGTACTTC
CDR3aa: CASSIGLGDIQYF

v_gene: TRBV28
abundance: -
j_gene: TRBJ2-1
d_gene: TRBD2
CDR3nt: TGTGCCAGCAGTCCGCGGACTAGCGGGAGATACAATGAGCAGTTCTTC
CDR3aa: CASSPRTSGRYNEQFF

v_gene: TRBV6-5
abundance: -
j_gene: TRBJ1-1
d_gene: -
CDR3nt: TGTGCCAGCAGGACCCAGGGGACGGCTTTCTTT
CDR3aa: CASRTQGTAFF

v_gene: TRBV19
abundance: once
j_gene: TRBJ1-1
d_gene: -
CDR3nt: TGTGCCAGTCTTCATTCGGGGGGTGAAGCTTTCTTT
CDR3aa: CASLHSGGEAFF